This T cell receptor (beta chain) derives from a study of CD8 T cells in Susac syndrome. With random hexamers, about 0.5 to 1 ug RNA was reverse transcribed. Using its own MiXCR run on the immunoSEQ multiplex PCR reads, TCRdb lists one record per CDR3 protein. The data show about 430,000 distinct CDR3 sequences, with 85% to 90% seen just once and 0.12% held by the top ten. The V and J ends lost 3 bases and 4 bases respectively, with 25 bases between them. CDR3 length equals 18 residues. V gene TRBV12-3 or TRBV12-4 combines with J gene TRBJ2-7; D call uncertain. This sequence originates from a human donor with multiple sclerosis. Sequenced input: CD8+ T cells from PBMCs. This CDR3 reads CASSLSVAGYGPLYEQYF. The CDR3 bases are TGTGCCAGCAGTTTGAGTGTTGCCGGCTATGGCCCTTTATACGAGCAGTACTTC.